This T cell receptor beta chain was recovered during a study of response to subunit inactivated influenza vaccine. V lost 7 bases, J lost 0 bases, and 15 bases lay in between. CDR3 length equals 15 residues. Germline CDR1 is WSHSY and CDR2 is SAAADI. TCRdb processed the RT-PCR reads anew with MiXCR; each CDR3 protein has one entry. Found here are about 540,000 distinct CDR3 sequences, 20% to 25% of them singletons; the top ten hold 2.5% to 3.5%. This sample also belongs to another study, concerning T cells expressing NK-cell markers. This second report adds: What made the TCR beta cDNA was 5'RACE template switching with UMIs.

The clonotype was recovered from a man aged 50-60 years who received an inactivated influenza vaccine. This rearrangement joins TRBV10-2 to TRBJ1-1; D is ambiguous. Specimen: CD4+ T cells sorted from PBMCs, collected 11 to 12 days after vaccination. DNA of the CDR3: TGCGCCAGCAAACCCGGGGTACACATGAACACTGAAGCTTTCTTT. Residues: CASKPGVHMNTEAFF.